Listed here are 9 T cell receptor beta chains from one sample, sequenced in a study of blood T cell repertoires in COVID-19 (dated by TCRdb to the early 2020s). Receptors were amplified or captured by the immunoSEQ multiplex PCR assay. TCRdb took over this immuneACCESS table, retaining in-frame rearrangements with V and J assigned. Such tables are incomplete; in checked studies, under half of the missing clones stem from an unresolved V gene, and the remainder is unexplained. This sample lists 270,000 or so clones; approximately 89% were detected once. Of the sample, about 8.6% is held by the ten largest clones. Sequencing input: peripheral blood. The receptors shown here come from a man aged 35-49 years with active or convalescent COVID-19.

V gene TRBV5-4 combines with J gene TRBJ2-1, with a tentative D call TRBD1 (6 bases). The germline CDR1 and CDR2 sequences are SGHNT and YYREEE (reference sequence). V was trimmed by 1 base and J by 5 bases, leaving 19 bases between them. The CDR3 spans 17 residues. The CDR3 coding sequence is TGTGCCAGCAGCTTGCCCCCCCTGGGCCAGGGGAACAATGAGCAGTTCTTC. The encoded protein is CASSLPPLGQGNNEQFF.

The genes are TRBV6-4 and TRBJ2-1, with D maybe TRBD2 (6 bases). Germline V gene data show CDR1 as MRHNA and CDR2 as SNTAGT. The CDR3 is 16 residues long. V was shortened by 3 bases and J by 8 bases, with 20 bases between the two germline ends. CDR3 loop: CASSDKAGLATDEQFF. The DNA of the CDR3 is TGTGCCAGCAGTGATAAGGCGGGCCTAGCGACCGATGAGCAGTTCTTC.

Here the CDR3 DNA reads TGTGCCTGGTCCGGGACAGGGAACGGCCAGCCCCAGCATTTT. Its protein product is CAWSGTGNGQPQHF. The chain is built from TRBV30 and TRBJ1-5, with 9 bases that match TRBD1. Germline assignment: CDR1 GTSNPN and CDR2 SVGIG (reference sequence). This CDR3 is 14 amino acids long. V was pared by 5 bases and J by 7 bases, with 9 bases of the junction left unmatched.

The chain's CDR3 is CASSLYQGAPQGNEQFF. The CDR3, as DNA: TGTGCCAGCAGTTTATACCAGGGGGCACCCCAGGGAAATGAGCAGTTCTTC. The chain joins TRBV27 to TRBJ2-1; TRBD1 agrees at 8 bases. CDR1 is MNHEY, CDR2 SMNVEV, per germline (reference sequence). CDR3 length equals 17 residues. Trimming removed 1 base from V and 7 bases from J; junction bases left unmatched: 12.

V and J are TRBV19 and TRBJ1-2; TRBD1 agrees at 7 bases. The J segment lost 7 bases and the V segment lost 3 bases, leaving 5 bases of the junction unmatched. CDR1 and CDR2 from the germline V gene are LNHDA and SQIVND (reference sequence). CDR3 length: 13 residues. CDR3 bases: TGTGCCAGTAGTATTGGCAGGGGGAGTGGCTACACCTTC. The encoded protein is CASSIGRGSGYTF. Full variable domain (missing parts from reference TRBV19 and TRBJ1-2): DGGITQSPKYLFRKEGQNVTLSCEQNLNHDAMYWYRQDPGQGLRLIYYSQIVNDFQKGDIAEGYSVSREKKESFPLTVTSAQKNPTAFYLCASSIGRGSGYTFGSGTRLTVV.

The J gene is TRBJ1-1, the V gene TRBV7-5. TRBV7-5 represents a pseudogene. The CDR3 is made up of 15 amino acids. In DNA, the CDR3 is TGTGTCAGAAGCCAACTCTCCGGGGGGGACACTGAAGCTTTCTTT. It encodes CVRSQLSGGDTEAFF.

The CDR3 DNA is TGTGCCAGCAGTTGGGCAGGGGGTATCACAGATACGCAGTATTTT. Protein: CASSWAGGITDTQYF. J is TRBJ2-3 and V is TRBV3-1 (or the pseudogene TRBV3-2), with TRBD1 matching over 7 bases. The CDR3 is 15 amino acids. CDR1 is LGHDT, CDR2 YNNKEL, per germline (reference sequence). Germline trimming cut 6 bases from V and 2 bases from J; bases unmatched to any gene: 8.

The rearrangement joins TRBV19 to TRBJ2-3; possible D gene TRBD2, 5 bases. In germline, CDR1 is LNHDA, CDR2 SQIVND (reference sequence). V was shortened by 5 bases and J by 0 bases, with 12 bases between the two germline ends. The CDR3 consists of 15 residues. CDR3 nucleotide sequence: TGTGCCAGTAGTTGGACTTCAGACAGCACAGATACGCAGTATTTT. Its protein is CASSWTSDSTDTQYF.

This clone was picked up a small number of times. The J gene is TRBJ2-7, the V gene TRBV7-6; TRBD2 might be the D (6 bases). CDR1 is SGHVS and CDR2 is FNYEAQ in the germline V gene. V was trimmed by 0 bases and J by 3 bases, leaving 12 bases between them. This CDR3 comprises 15 residues. As DNA, the CDR3 is TGTGCCAGCAGCTTAGCGAAGTCTAGCGTCTACGAGCAGTACTTC. Amino acid sequence: CASSLAKSSVYEQYF. The variable domain in full, completed from reference TRBV7-6 and TRBJ2-7, reads GAGVSQSPRYKVTKRGQDVALRCDPISGHVSLYWYRQALGQGPEFLTYFNYEAQQDKSGLPNDRFSAERPEGSISTLTIQRTEQRDSAMYRCASSLAKSSVYEQYFGPGTRLTVT.